The sequence of this TCR beta chain was determined in a study of shared clonotypes between healthy human individuals. Here immunoSEQ multiplex PCR was the method, and the copy in TCRdb shows in-frame clones only, minus some. The sample records some 2,100,000 clones, 90% to 96% being singletons. The germline V gene has CDR1 MDHEN and CDR2 SYDVKM. Between the trimmed V and J ends, which lost 5 bases and 2 bases, there was a span of 16 bases. The CDR3 extends over 15 amino acids. The chain is built from TRBV28 and TRBJ2-7; D is perhaps TRBD2 (5 bases). The sequence was collected from a man aged 18 to 30 in good health. Sequencing input: naive CD4+ T cells sorted from blood. This sample's subset: CD45RA+ positively selected. The CDR3 region is CASSRRGSPTYEQYF. Here the CDR3 DNA reads TGTGCCAGCAGTCGCCGAGGGTCCCCCACCTACGAGCAGTACTTC.